Listed below are T cell receptor beta chains from one sample, sequenced in a study of T-cell memory formation after mild COVID-19. One entry per CDR3 protein results from TCRdb running MiXCR on the 5' RACE reads. The table records about 250,000 distinct CDR3 sequences, 15% of them present only once. Sequenced sample: PBMCs or a T cell subset sorted from them (not recorded which). The origin of the receptors is an adult woman who had mild COVID-19 (a few samples of this study predate the infection). Cell type and time point are not known. CDR3s include the opening cysteine and the closing phenylalanine or tryptophan. The D gene is left open where the match is weak. Clone size, where shown, is once, few, many, or a class for clones that have expanded.

TRBV12-3/TRBV12-4	few	NA	TRBJ2-5	CASSQGTQAPQYF	TGTGCCAGCAGTCAGGGGACGCAGGCCCCCCAGTACTTC
TRBV9	NA	NA	TRBJ1-6	CASSVAGNNNSPLHF	TGTGCCAGCAGCGTAGCGGGGAACAATAATTCACCCCTCCACTTT
TRBV5-6	NA	NA	TRBJ1-4	CASSLSRRLEKLFF	TGTGCCAGCAGCTTGAGCCGGAGGCTCGAAAAACTGTTTTTT
TRBV24-1	few	TRBD1	TRBJ1-5	CATSDSGQGNQPQHF	TGTGCCACCAGTGATTCGGGACAGGGAAATCAGCCCCAGCATTTT
TRBV12-3/TRBV12-4	few	NA	TRBJ2-3	CASNRDTDTQYF	TGTGCCAGCAATAGAGACACAGATACGCAGTATTTT
TRBV12-3/TRBV12-4	few	NA	TRBJ2-5	CASRRDSVGETQYF	TGTGCCAGCAGAAGGGATAGCGTTGGGGAGACCCAGTACTTC
TRBV3-1	once	NA	TRBJ2-1	CASSKGSGFSYNEQFF	TGTGCCAGCAGCAAGGGGTCCGGGTTCTCCTACAATGAGCAGTTCTTC
TRBV5-1	NA	NA	TRBJ2-5	CASSRHGLGSQETQYF	TGCGCCAGCAGCCGCCATGGGCTAGGATCCCAAGAGACCCAGTACTTC
TRBV20-1	few	NA	TRBJ1-6	CSASGGTHSPLHF	TGCAGTGCTAGTGGGGGCACCCATTCACCCCTCCACTTT
TRBV3-1	NA	NA	TRBJ1-5	CASSQDLPRDYSNQPQHF	TGTGCCAGCAGCCAAGACCTCCCGAGGGACTATAGCAATCAGCCCCAGCATTTT
TRBV29-1	few	TRBD2	TRBJ2-1	CSATTSGYNEQFF	TGCAGCGCCACGACTAGCGGATACAATGAGCAGTTCTTC
TRBV7-2	NA	TRBD1	TRBJ2-7	CASSIGQGLSYEQYF	TGTGCCAGCAGCATCGGACAGGGCTTGTCCTACGAGCAGTACTTC
TRBV12-3/TRBV12-4	few	TRBD2	TRBJ2-1	CASSLRGTKYNEQFF	TGTGCCAGCAGCCTCCGGGGGACTAAGTACAATGAGCAGTTCTTC
TRBV7-6	NA	TRBD1	TRBJ1-1	CASSFRPTGGQANTEAFF	TGTGCCAGCAGCTTTCGCCCGACAGGGGGCCAAGCGAACACTGAAGCTTTCTTT
TRBV24-1	NA	NA	TRBJ2-3	CATSGLPSATRTDTQYF	TGTGCCACCAGTGGCCTTCCTAGCGCCACACGTACAGATACGCAGTATTTT
TRBV9	few	NA	TRBJ2-2	CASSVDPTRNTGELFF	TGTGCCAGCAGCGTAGATCCCACCCGGAACACCGGGGAGCTGTTTTTT
TRBV12-3/TRBV12-4	NA	NA	TRBJ2-7	CASCSEVGAGEQYF	TGTGCCAGTTGTTCTGAGGTAGGCGCGGGCGAGCAGTACTTC
TRBV9	few	NA	TRBJ2-7	CASSVAPENVPTYEQYF	TGTGCCAGCAGCGTAGCTCCGGAAAATGTTCCAACCTACGAGCAGTACTTC
TRBV9	few	NA	TRBJ1-2	CASSVVGIGGYTF	TGTGCCAGCAGCGTAGTTGGGATCGGGGGCTACACCTTC
TRBV3-1	NA	TRBD1	TRBJ1-2	CASSQGQGTYGYTF	TGTGCCAGCAGCCAAGGACAGGGGACCTATGGCTACACCTTC
TRBV5-1	NA	TRBD2	TRBJ2-1	CASSQGLAKSNEQFF	TGCGCCAGCAGCCAGGGACTAGCGAAGAGCAATGAGCAGTTCTTC
TRBV11-2	NA	TRBD2	TRBJ2-7	CASSRGRASYEQYF	TGTGCCAGCAGCAGAGGGAGGGCATCCTACGAGCAGTACTTC
TRBV6-2/TRBV6-3	NA	NA	TRBJ1-5	CSHAPQGTQPQHF	TGTTCCCACGCGCCACAGGGAACCCAGCCCCAGCATTTT
TRBV11-2	NA	NA	TRBJ2-7	CASSVGRDYEQYF	TGTGCCAGCAGCGTCGGCAGAGACTACGAGCAGTACTTC
TRBV5-4	NA	NA	TRBJ2-5	CASSSAPQETQYF	TGTGCCAGCAGCTCGGCGCCCCAAGAGACCCAGTACTTC
TRBV7-6	NA	NA	TRBJ2-7	CASSLDAGAGEQYF	TGTGCCAGCAGCTTAGACGCGGGGGCGGGGGAGCAGTACTTC
TRBV7-9	few	NA	TRBJ1-1	CASSLAGRPEAFF	TGTGCCAGCAGCTTAGCAGGGAGACCTGAAGCTTTCTTT
TRBV5-1	NA	TRBD2	TRBJ2-1	CASSLDTGTRKNEQFF	TGCGCCAGCAGCTTAGATACCGGGACTAGGAAAAATGAGCAGTTCTTC
TRBV12-3/TRBV12-4	few	TRBD1	TRBJ1-1	CASSFLTGGASAEAFF	TGTGCCAGCAGTTTCCTAACAGGGGGCGCGAGCGCTGAAGCTTTCTTT
TRBV9	NA	NA	TRBJ2-1	CASSVGSSSYNEQFF	TGTGCCAGCAGCGTAGGTTCTAGCTCCTACAATGAGCAGTTCTTC
TRBV18	NA	NA	TRBJ2-7	CASSPRANYEQYF	TGTGCCAGCTCACCACGGGCCAACTACGAGCAGTACTTC
TRBV11-1	NA	NA	TRBJ2-7	CASSLDGETYEQYF	TGTGCCAGCAGCTTAGACGGCGAGACCTACGAGCAGTACTTC
TRBV12-3/TRBV12-4	few	NA	TRBJ2-2	CASRPRRFTGELFF	TGTGCCAGCAGGCCGAGGCGTTTTACCGGGGAGCTGTTTTTT
TRBV7-6	NA	NA	TRBJ2-5	CASSLAFKTPGETQYF	TGTGCCAGCAGCTTAGCGTTTAAGACTCCCGGGGAGACCCAGTACTTC
TRBV5-1	few	TRBD1	TRBJ2-3	CASSPGQADTQYF	TGCGCCAGCAGCCCAGGACAGGCAGATACGCAGTATTTT
TRBV6-5	once	NA	TRBJ1-2	CASSASTTGGYGYTF	TGTGCCAGCAGTGCCTCTACGACCGGAGGCTATGGCTACACCTTC
TRBV6-2/TRBV6-3	NA	NA	TRBJ2-5	CASVGVRPSETQYF	TGTGCCAGCGTTGGGGTCCGTCCGTCGGAGACCCAGTACTTC
TRBV2	few	NA	TRBJ2-5	CASSGRGAGETQYF	TGTGCCAGCAGTGGACGGGGGGCTGGAGAGACCCAGTACTTC
TRBV7-9	NA	NA	TRBJ2-2	CASSKPRGVPTGELFF	TGTGCCAGCAGCAAGCCCCGGGGAGTTCCGACCGGGGAGCTGTTTTTT
TRBV9	NA	NA	TRBJ1-4	CASSVTVTGEKLFF	TGTGCCAGCAGCGTAACGGTGACGGGTGAAAAACTGTTTTTT
TRBV4-2	many	NA	TRBJ2-3	CASSPVAISSTDTQYF	TGTGCCAGCAGCCCCGTGGCGATCTCTAGCACAGATACGCAGTATTTT
TRBV4-3	few	NA	TRBJ2-7	CASSLVLLGEQYF	TGCGCCAGCAGCCTTGTCCTTCTCGGCGAGCAGTACTTC
TRBV4-1	NA	NA	TRBJ2-1	CASSRVAGLPETGQFF	TGCGCCAGCAGCCGGGTGGCGGGACTCCCGGAAACCGGGCAGTTCTTC
TRBV12-3/TRBV12-4	NA	TRBD1	TRBJ1-6	CASSKGADSPLHF	TGTGCCAGCAGCAAGGGGGCTGATTCACCCCTCCACTTT
TRBV24-1	NA	TRBD1	TRBJ2-1	CATSKQGSNEQFF	TGTGCCACCAGCAAACAGGGGTCCAATGAGCAGTTCTTC
TRBV4-2	NA	TRBD2	TRBJ2-7	CASSQAAGWEQYF	TGTGCCAGCAGCCAAGCAGCGGGATGGGAGCAGTACTTC
TRBV3-1	NA	NA	TRBJ1-1	CASSQGAEAFF	TGTGCCAGCAGCCAAGGGGCTGAAGCTTTCTTT
TRBV6-6	NA	TRBD1	TRBJ1-4	CASRSGQGASPKLFF	TGTGCCAGCAGATCGGGACAGGGGGCGAGCCCGAAACTGTTTTTT
TRBV5-5	NA	NA	TRBJ2-4	CASSLGGTPAKNIQYF	TGTGCCAGCAGCTTGGGCGGGACTCCAGCCAAAAACATTCAGTACTTC
TRBV7-3	few	TRBD2	TRBJ2-2	CASSRQGTSGPGELFF	TGTGCCAGCAGTCGCCAGGGGACTAGCGGTCCCGGGGAGCTGTTTTTT
TRBV28	few	NA	TRBJ2-7	CASSLPFSYEQYF	TGTGCCAGCAGTCTCCCTTTCTCCTACGAGCAGTACTTC
TRBV5-1	many	NA	TRBJ1-1	CASSSPGMNTEAFF	TGCGCCAGCAGCTCCCCGGGCATGAACACTGAAGCTTTCTTT
TRBV20-1	NA	TRBD2	TRBJ2-1	CSARDIGLDHNEQFF	TGCAGTGCTAGAGATATAGGACTAGACCACAATGAGCAGTTCTTC
TRBV20-1	few	TRBD1	TRBJ2-7	CSARAGTGGYEQYF	TGCAGTGCTAGGGCCGGGACAGGGGGCTACGAGCAGTACTTC
TRBV12-3/TRBV12-4	many	NA	TRBJ1-6	CASSLGGSPLHF	TGTGCCAGCAGTTTAGGGGGTTCACCCCTCCACTTT
TRBV27	few	TRBD2	TRBJ2-3	CASSDTSGITDTQYF	TGTGCCAGCAGTGACACTAGCGGTATCACAGATACGCAGTATTTT
TRBV11-2	few	TRBD1	TRBJ1-1	CASSLTLRDRVSVNTEAFF	TGTGCCAGCAGCTTAACCCTGAGAGACAGGGTGAGTGTGAACACTGAAGCTTTCTTT
TRBV6-2/TRBV6-3	many	NA	TRBJ1-6	CASSPGGF	TGTGCCAGCAGTCCCGGCGGCTTT